The text below deals with one TCR beta chain. Its specificity is unknown. The data are from a study of vaccination effects on CD4 cells after COVID-19. Turning to the study itself: Participants were given two doses of BNT162b2 or mRNA-1273 vaccine. Samples were given by two convalescent patients 16 days and one week before vaccination.

Study-level findings and limits: Few convalescent patients were studied, and early post-infection samples were lacking.

The germline V and J ends were trimmed by 4 bases and 1 base, with 14 bases remaining between them. The CDR3 is made up of 16 amino acids. Germline V gene sequence: CDR1 SGHDT, CDR2 YYEEEE. The culture ran for roughly ten days before CD4+ T cells were isolated. Measured with immunoSEQ multiplex PCR; TCRdb has only the in-frame clones, and not every one. The repertoire holds 40,000 to 60,000 clones, with around 74% as singletons. The TCR was taken from a human donor who had a prior SARS-CoV-2 infection. The rearrangement joins TRBV5-6 to TRBJ1-4; tentative D call: TRBD1 (5 bases). The sequencing here drew on CD4+ T cells from PBMCs cultured without peptide, taken before COVID-19 vaccination. CDR3 in amino acids: CASSPTGGRTNEKLFF. The CDR3 DNA reads TGTGCCAGCAGCCCCACGGGGGGGAGAACTAATGAAAAACTGTTTTTT.